This is a list of T cell receptor beta chains from one sample in a study of blood T cell repertoires in COVID-19. Sequenced by immunoSEQ multiplex PCR; TCRdb stores in-frame clones only, minus some. The table records more than 200,000 clones, approximately 86% of them present only once. Sequencing input: peripheral blood. Every receptor here comes from a man aged 25 to 40 with active or convalescent COVID-19. The CDR3 runs from the conserved cysteine through the conserved F or W. Fields, in order: clone size, J gene, V gene, D gene, CDR3 protein, CDR3 DNA. A D gene is named only where the DNA matches it firmly. Size is stated for part of the rows, as once, few or many counts, or as a class when the clone is expanded.

NA,TRBJ2-7,TRBV6-5,NA,CASSRGTSYEQYF,TGTGCCAGCAGTCGGGGGACGAGCTACGAGCAGTACTTC
NA,TRBJ2-1,TRBV19,TRBD2,CASTPSGGVHNEQFF,TGTGCCAGTACCCCGAGCGGGGGGGTCCACAATGAGCAGTTCTTC
few,TRBJ1-3,TRBV11-2,NA,CASSLVGGSGNTIYF,TGTGCCAGCAGCTTAGTAGGAGGCTCTGGAAACACCATATATTTT
NA,TRBJ1-1,TRBV30,NA,CAWSREYTEAFF,TGTGCCTGGAGTCGGGAATACACTGAAGCTTTCTTT
NA,TRBJ2-1,TRBV4-2,TRBD2,CASSQESSLAGDNEQFF,TGTGCCAGCAGCCAAGAATCATCCCTAGCGGGGGACAATGAGCAGTTCTTC
NA,TRBJ1-4,TRBV29-1,NA,CSVVSATNEKLFF,TGCAGCGTTGTCAGTGCAACTAATGAAAAACTGTTTTTT
NA,TRBJ2-3,TRBV27,NA,CASSTPRGVSGTDTQYF,TGTGCCAGCAGTACACCCCGGGGAGTCTCGGGTACAGATACGCAGTATTTT
NA,TRBJ1-2,TRBV5-1,NA,CASSLAENYGYTF,TGCGCCAGCAGCTTGGCAGAAAACTATGGCTACACCTTC
NA,TRBJ2-7,TRBV5-1,TRBD2,CASSKIAGDPYEQYF,TGCGCCAGCAGCAAGATAGCGGGGGATCCCTACGAGCAGTACTTC
NA,TRBJ1-2,TRBV15,NA,CATSRDYQGYGYTF,TGTGCCACCAGCAGAGATTATCAGGGCTATGGCTACACCTTC